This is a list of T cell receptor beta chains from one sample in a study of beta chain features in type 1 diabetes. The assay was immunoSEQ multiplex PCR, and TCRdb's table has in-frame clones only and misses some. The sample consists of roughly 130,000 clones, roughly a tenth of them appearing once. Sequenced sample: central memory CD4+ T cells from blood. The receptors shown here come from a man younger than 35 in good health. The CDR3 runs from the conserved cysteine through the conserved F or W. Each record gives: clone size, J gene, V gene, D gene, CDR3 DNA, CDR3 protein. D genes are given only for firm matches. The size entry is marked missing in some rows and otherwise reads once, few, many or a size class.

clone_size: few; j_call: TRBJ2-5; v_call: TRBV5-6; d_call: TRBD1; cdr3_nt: TGTGCCAGCAGCTTGGTAAAACAGGGGCAAGAGACCCAGTACTTC; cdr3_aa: CASSLVKQGQETQYF
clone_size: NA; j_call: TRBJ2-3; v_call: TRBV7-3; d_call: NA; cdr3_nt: TGTGCCAGCAGCTTAACGCGACAGGATACGCAGTATTTT; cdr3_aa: CASSLTRQDTQYF
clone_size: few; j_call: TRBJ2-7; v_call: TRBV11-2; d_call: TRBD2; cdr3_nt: TGTGCCAGCAGCTTAGCTGCGGGGGGCCTACACTACGAGCAGTACTTC; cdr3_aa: CASSLAAGGLHYEQYF
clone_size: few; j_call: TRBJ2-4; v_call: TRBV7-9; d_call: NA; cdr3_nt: TGTGCCAGCAGCTTGGGCGGGGCAGCCAAAAACATTCAGTACTTC; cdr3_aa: CASSLGGAAKNIQYF
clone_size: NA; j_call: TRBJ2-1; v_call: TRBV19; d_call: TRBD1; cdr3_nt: TGTGCCAGTCAAAGCCCCCCGGGACAGGGAAGTAATGAGCAGTTCTTC; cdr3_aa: CASQSPPGQGSNEQFF
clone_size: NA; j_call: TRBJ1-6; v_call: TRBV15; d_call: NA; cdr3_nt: TGTGCCACCAGCAGAGATCACGGTCGCCTCCACTTT; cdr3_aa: CATSRDHGRLHF
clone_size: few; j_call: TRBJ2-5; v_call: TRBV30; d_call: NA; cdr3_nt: TGTGCCTGGAGTGTTGGCAAAGAGACCCAGTACTTC; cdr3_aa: CAWSVGKETQYF
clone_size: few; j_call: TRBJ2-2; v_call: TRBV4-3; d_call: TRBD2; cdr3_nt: TGCGCCAGCAGCCTGCGGCTAGCGGGGGGCCAGGGAGCCGGGGAGCTGTTTTTT; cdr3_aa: CASSLRLAGGQGAGELFF
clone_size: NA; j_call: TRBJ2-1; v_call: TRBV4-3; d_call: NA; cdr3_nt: TGCGCCAGCAGCCAAGGACAGGAGCCCAATGAGCAGTTCTTC; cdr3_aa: CASSQGQEPNEQFF
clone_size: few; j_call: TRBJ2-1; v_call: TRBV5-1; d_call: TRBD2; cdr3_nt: TGCGCCAGCAGCCTGTCCAGCGGGGGGGCTTCCTACAATGAGCAGTTCTTC; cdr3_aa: CASSLSSGGASYNEQFF
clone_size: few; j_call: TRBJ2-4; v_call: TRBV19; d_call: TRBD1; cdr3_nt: TGTGCCAGTAGTCCAAGGACAGGCCTAGCCAAAAACATTCAGTACTTC; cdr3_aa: CASSPRTGLAKNIQYF
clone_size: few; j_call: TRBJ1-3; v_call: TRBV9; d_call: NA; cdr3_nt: TGTGCCAGCAGCGGCGGAGGAGGAAACACCATATATTTT; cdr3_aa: CASSGGGGNTIYF
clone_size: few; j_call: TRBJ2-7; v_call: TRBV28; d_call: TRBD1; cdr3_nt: TGTGCCAGCAGTACATCCGGGACAGGGTCCCACGAGCAGTACTTC; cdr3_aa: CASSTSGTGSHEQYF
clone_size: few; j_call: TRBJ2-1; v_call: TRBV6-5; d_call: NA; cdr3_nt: TGTGCCAGCACCCCGATAGGGGGGGCGGGGAATGAGCAGTTCTTC; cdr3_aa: CASTPIGGAGNEQFF
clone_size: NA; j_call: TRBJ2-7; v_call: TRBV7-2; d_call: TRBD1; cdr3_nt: TGTGCCAGCAGCATCACAGGGGGCTCTAATTACGAGCAGTACTTC; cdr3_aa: CASSITGGSNYEQYF
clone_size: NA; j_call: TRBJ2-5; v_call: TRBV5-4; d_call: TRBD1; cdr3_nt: TGTGCCAGCAGCTCCGGGACAGTCGATCTCCGAGAGACCCAGTACTTC; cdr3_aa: CASSSGTVDLRETQYF
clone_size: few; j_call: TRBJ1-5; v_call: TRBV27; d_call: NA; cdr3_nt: TGTGCCAGCAGTTTATACGGGGTGGGTCAGCCCCAGCATTTT; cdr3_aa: CASSLYGVGQPQHF
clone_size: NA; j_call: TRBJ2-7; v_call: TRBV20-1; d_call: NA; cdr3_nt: TGCAGTGCTAGTTCGAGTCTGGAGCAGTACTTC; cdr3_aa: CSASSSLEQYF
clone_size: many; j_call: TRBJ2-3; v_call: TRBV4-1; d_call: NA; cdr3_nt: TGCGCCAGCAGACTGACATTCACAGATACGCAGTATTTT; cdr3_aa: CASRLTFTDTQYF
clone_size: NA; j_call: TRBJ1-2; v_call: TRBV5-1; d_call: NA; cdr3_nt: TGCGCCAGCAGCTCGGGGGAGGTCGGCGATTATGGCTACACCTTC; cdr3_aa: CASSSGEVGDYGYTF
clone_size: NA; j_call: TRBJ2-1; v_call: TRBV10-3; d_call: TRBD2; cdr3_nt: TGTGCCATCAGTGAGAGCGGGGGGGCCCGTGAGCAGTTCTTC; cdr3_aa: CAISESGGAREQFF
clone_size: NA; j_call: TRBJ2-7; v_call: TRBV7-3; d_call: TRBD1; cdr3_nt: TGTGCCAGCAGCCCCCACGCCCCCGGACAGGGGGGCGAGCAGTACTTC; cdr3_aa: CASSPHAPGQGGEQYF
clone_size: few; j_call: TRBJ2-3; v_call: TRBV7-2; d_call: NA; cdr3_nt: TGTGCCAGCAGCTTCTGGCAGGGGACCAAAGATACGCAGTATTTT; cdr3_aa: CASSFWQGTKDTQYF
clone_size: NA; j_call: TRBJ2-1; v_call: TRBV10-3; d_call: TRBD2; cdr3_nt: TGTGCCATCAGTGGGACTAGCGGGGGGTACAATGAGCAGTTCTTC; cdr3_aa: CAISGTSGGYNEQFF
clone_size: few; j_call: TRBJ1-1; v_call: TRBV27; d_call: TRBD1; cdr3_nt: TGTGCCAGCAGGTTACAGGGGGTGGGAACTGAAGCTTTCTTT; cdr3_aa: CASRLQGVGTEAFF
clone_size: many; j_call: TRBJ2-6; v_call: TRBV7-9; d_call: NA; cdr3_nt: TGTGCCAGCAGCGGTGCGTATGGGGCCAACGTCCTGACTTTC; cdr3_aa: CASSGAYGANVLTF
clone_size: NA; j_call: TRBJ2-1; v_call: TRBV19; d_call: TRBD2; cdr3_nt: TGTGCCAGTAGTGCCGGGACTAGCGGGAACAATGAGCAGTTCTTC; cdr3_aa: CASSAGTSGNNEQFF
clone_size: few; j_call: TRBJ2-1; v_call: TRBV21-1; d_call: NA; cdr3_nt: TGTGCCAGCAGATGGCGGGCCTGCAATGAGCAGTTCTTC; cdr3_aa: CASRWRACNEQFF
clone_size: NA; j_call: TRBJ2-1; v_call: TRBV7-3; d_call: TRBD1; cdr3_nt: TGTGCCAGCAGCTTAAGGAACCCGGGACAGCTAAACAATGAGCAGTTCTTC; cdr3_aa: CASSLRNPGQLNNEQFF
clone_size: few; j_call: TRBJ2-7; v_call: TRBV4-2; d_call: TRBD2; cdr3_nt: TGTGCCAGCAGCCAAGATTTGCGGGGGGGCCTAGCCGAGCAGTACTTC; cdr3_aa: CASSQDLRGGLAEQYF
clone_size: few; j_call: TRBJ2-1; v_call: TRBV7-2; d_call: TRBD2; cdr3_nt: TGTGCCAGCAGCTTAGGGGACTGGGAGGGGCGATTCTTC; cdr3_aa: CASSLGDWEGRFF
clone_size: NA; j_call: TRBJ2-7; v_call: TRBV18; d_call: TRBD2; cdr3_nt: TGTGCCAGCTCACCGAGGACTAGCGGGCCGAACTACGAGCAGTACTTC; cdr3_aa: CASSPRTSGPNYEQYF
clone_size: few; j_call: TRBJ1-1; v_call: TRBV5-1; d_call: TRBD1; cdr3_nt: TGCGCCAGCAGCTTGGACCACACAGGGGCCGCTTTCTTT; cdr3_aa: CASSLDHTGAAFF
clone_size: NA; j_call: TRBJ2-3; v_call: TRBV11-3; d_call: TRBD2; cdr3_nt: TGTGCCAGCAGCGGACGGACTAGCGGGGTCACAGATACGCAGTATTTT; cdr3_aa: CASSGRTSGVTDTQYF
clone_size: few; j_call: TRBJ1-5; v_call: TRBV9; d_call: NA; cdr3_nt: TGTGCCAGCAGCGTAGCTCCTTCGAGCAATCAGCCCCAGCATTTT; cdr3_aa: CASSVAPSSNQPQHF
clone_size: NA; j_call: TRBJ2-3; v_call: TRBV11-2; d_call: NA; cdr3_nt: TGTGCCAGCAGCCTACTAGGTTCTAGCACAGATACGCAGTATTTT; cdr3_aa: CASSLLGSSTDTQYF
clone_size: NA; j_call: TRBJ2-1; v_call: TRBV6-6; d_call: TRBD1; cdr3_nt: TGTGCCAGCAGTTACTCGGGCAGGGGGCAATATGAGCAGTTCTTC; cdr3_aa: CASSYSGRGQYEQFF
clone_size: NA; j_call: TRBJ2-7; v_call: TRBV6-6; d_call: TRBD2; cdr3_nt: TGTGCCAGCAGTTCCTCCGGGACTAGCGGGGACTACGAGCAGTACTTC; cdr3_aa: CASSSSGTSGDYEQYF
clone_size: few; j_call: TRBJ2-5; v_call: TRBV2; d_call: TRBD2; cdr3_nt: TGTGCCAGCAGTGAACTAGCGGGGGGCGCGGAGACCCAGTACTTC; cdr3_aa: CASSELAGGAETQYF
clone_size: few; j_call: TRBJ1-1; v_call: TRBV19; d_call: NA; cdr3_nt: TGTGCCAGTAGTATAACAGGGTTTACGGCCACTGAAGCTTTCTTT; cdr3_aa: CASSITGFTATEAFF
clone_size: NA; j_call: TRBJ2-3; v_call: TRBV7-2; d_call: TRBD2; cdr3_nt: TGTGCCAGCAGCTTAGGTGCTAGCGGGGGGGCAGATACGCAGTATTTT; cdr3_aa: CASSLGASGGADTQYF
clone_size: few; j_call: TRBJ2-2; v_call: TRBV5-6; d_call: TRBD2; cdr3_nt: TGTGCCAGCAGCCCAGGACTAGCGGGGGCCGCGGAGCTGTTTTTT; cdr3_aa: CASSPGLAGAAELFF
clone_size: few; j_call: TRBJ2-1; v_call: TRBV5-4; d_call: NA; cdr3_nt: TGTGCCAGCAGTTCGGATCGGGGTCACAATGAGCAGTTCTTC; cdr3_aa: CASSSDRGHNEQFF
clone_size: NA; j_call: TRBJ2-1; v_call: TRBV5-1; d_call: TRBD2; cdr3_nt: TGCGCCAGCAGTTATACTAGCGGGGGGAACAATGAGCAGTTCTTC; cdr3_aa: CASSYTSGGNNEQFF
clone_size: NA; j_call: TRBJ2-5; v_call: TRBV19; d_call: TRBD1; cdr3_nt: TGTGCCAGTAGCCCGGGACAGCAAGAGACCCAGTACTTC; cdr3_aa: CASSPGQQETQYF
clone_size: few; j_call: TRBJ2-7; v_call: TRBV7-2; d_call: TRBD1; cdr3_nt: TGTGCCAGCAGCTTATGGGGAACAGGGGGCTCCTACGAGCAGTACTTC; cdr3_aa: CASSLWGTGGSYEQYF
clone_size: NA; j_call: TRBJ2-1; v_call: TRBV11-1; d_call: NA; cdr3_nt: TGTGCCAGCAGCTTATTCCGTAACAATGAGCAGTTCTTC; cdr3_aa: CASSLFRNNEQFF
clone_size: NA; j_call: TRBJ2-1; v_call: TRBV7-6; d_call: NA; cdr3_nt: TGTGCCAGCAGCTTCACTAAGGCTAGCTATGAGCAGTTCTTC; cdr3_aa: CASSFTKASYEQFF
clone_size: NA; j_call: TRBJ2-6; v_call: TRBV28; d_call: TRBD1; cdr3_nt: TGTGCCAGCACCCCGAGACAGGGAACTTCAGGGGCCAACGTCCTGACTTTC; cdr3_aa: CASTPRQGTSGANVLTF
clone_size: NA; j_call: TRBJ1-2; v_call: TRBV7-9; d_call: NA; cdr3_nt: TGTGCCAGCAGCTTAGACGGGGATCTCTATGGCTACACCTTC; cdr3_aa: CASSLDGDLYGYTF
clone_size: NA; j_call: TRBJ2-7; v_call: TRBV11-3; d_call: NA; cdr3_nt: TGTGCCAGCAGCTTAGGGTGGACAGCCGAGCAGTACTTC; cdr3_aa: CASSLGWTAEQYF
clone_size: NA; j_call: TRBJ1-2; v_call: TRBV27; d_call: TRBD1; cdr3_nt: TGTGCCAGCAGTTTTGCCGGGACAGGGGCATTAGGCTACACCTTC; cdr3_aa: CASSFAGTGALGYTF
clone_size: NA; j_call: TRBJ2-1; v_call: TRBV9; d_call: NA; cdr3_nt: TGTGCCAGCAGCCATACAACTCAGTGGGGTGCGGGGGCCTCCTACAATGAGCAGTTCTTC; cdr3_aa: CASSHTTQWGAGASYNEQFF
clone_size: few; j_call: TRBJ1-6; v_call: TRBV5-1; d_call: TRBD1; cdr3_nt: TGCGCCAGCAGAGATGCTGACAGGGGGAGTTCACCCCTCCACTTT; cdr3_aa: CASRDADRGSSPLHF
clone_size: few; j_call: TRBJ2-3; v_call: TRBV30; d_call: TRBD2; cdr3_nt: TGTGCCTGGAGTGTCGGCGGGGGGGCCGCAGATACGCAGTATTTT; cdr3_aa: CAWSVGGGAADTQYF
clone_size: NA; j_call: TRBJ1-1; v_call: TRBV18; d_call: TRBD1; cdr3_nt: TGTGCCAGCTCACCAGTCAGGGGGCAGGACACTGAAGCTTTCTTT; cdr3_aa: CASSPVRGQDTEAFF
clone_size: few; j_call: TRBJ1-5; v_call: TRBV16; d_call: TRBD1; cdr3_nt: TGTGCCAGCAGCCCCGGCAGGGGGCGCGGGCAGCCCCAGCATTTT; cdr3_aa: CASSPGRGRGQPQHF
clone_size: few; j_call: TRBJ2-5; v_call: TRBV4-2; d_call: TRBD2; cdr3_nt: TGTGCCAGCAGCCAAGATCCCCGACTAGCGGGGTCCCAAGAGACCCAGTACTTC; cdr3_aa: CASSQDPRLAGSQETQYF
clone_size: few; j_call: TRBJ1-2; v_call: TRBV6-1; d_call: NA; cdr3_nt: TGTGCCAGCAGTGAAACCCTAGGCGGGGCCGCGGGCTATGGCTACACCTTC; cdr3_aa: CASSETLGGAAGYGYTF
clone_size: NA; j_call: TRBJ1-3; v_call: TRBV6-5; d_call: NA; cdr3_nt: TGTGCCAGCAGGCAGCGAAACACCACATATTTT; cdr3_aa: CASRQRNTTYF